These 3 T cell receptor beta chains came from one sample sequenced in a study of low-dose radiotherapy and immunotherapy resistance in tumors. Covering alpha and beta chains, TRAV- and TRBV-specific primers were used for the first-strand cDNA. TCR amplification involved 20 to 25 PCR cycles with a constant-region primer and V-primer adapter. MiXCR, applied by TCRdb to the reads, yields one record per CDR3 protein. The table lists over 9,500 distinct CDR3 sequences, about 51% of them singletons. These receptors all stem from a human donor with advanced metastatic prostate, ovarian, gallbladder or colorectal cancer (not recorded which). This table probably holds off-target reads from a library built for another chain.

This clonotype has only one observation. The V gene is TRBV28, the J gene TRBJ2-3; D gene uncertain. V dropped 2 bases and J dropped 1 base, with 10 bases sitting between them. Germline lookup yields CDR1 MDHEN and CDR2 SYDVKM. The CDR3 is made up of 15 amino acids. The CDR3 DNA reads as TGTGCCAGCAGTTTAGTCCCCGAGGGCACAGATACGCAGTATTTT. This sequence encodes CASSLVPEGTDTQYF.

The chain has TRBV25-1 and TRBJ2-2, with D possibly TRBD2 on 6 matching bases. This CDR3 contains 15 residues. V was pared by 5 bases and J by 3 bases, with 13 bases between. Germline V gives CDR1 MGHDK, CDR2 SYGVNS. The CDR3 loop is CASSIRGRHTGELFF. The CDR3, as DNA: TGTGCCAGCAGTATACGAGGGAGGCACACCGGGGAGCTGTTTTTT. The whole variable domain, filled in from reference TRBV25-1 and TRBJ2-2, reads EADIYQTPRYLVIGTGKKITLECSQTMGHDKMYWYQQDPGMELHLIHYSYGVNSTEKGDLSSESTVSRIRTEHFPLTLESARPSHTSQYLCASSIRGRHTGELFFGEGSRLTVL.

The chain couples TRBV24-1 to TRBJ2-5, with TRBD2 matching over 8 bases. V lost 3 bases and J lost 5; bases outside the gene matches: 7. This CDR3 is 15 amino acids long. Germline CDR1 KGHDR, CDR2 SFDVKD. The CDR3 loop is CATSDATSAGETQYF. CDR3 coding DNA: TGTGCCACCAGTGATGCGACTAGCGCTGGGGAGACCCAGTACTTC.